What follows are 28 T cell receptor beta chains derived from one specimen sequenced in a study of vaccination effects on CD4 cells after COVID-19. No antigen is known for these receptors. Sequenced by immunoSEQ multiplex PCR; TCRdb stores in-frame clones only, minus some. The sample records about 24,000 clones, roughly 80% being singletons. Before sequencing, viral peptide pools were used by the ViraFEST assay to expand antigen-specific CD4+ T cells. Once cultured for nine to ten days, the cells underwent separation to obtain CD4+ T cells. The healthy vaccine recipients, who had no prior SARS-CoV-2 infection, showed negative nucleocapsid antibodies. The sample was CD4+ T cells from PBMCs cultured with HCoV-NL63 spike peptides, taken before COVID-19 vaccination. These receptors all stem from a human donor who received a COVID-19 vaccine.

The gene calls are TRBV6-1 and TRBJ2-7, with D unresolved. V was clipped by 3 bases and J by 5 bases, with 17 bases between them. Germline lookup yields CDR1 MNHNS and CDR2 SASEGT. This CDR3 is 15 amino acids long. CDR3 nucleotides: TGTGCCAGCAGTGAGTCGGATCCCCCAAGGGACGAGCAGTACTTC. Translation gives CASSESDPPRDEQYF.

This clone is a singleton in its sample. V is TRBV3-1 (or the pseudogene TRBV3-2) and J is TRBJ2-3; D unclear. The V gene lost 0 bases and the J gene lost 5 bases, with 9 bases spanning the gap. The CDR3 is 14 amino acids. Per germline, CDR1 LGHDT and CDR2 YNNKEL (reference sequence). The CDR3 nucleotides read TGTGCCAGCAGCCAAGATAAATTATTAGATACGCAGTATTTT. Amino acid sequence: CASSQDKLLDTQYF.

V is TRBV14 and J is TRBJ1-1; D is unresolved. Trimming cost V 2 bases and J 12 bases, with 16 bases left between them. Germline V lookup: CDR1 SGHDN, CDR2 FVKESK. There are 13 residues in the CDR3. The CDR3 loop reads CASSQTEMSVTFF. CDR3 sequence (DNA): TGTGCCAGCAGCCAAACGGAGATGTCCGTTACTTTCTTT. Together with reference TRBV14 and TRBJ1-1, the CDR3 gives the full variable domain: EAGVTQFPSHSVIEKGQTVTLRCDPISGHDNLYWYRRVMGKEIKFLLHFVKESKQDESGMPNNRFLAERTGGTYSTLKVQPAELEDSGVYFCASSQTEMSVTFFGQGTRLTVV.

For the CDR3, the DNA is TGTGCCAGCAGTTCCCTCCGGGCTTGGAAGTTCTTC. Translated: CASSSLRAWKFF. The chain combines TRBV12-3 or TRBV12-4 with TRBJ2-1; D unclear. The CDR3 totals 12 residues. V was trimmed by 4 bases and J by 14 bases, leaving 15 bases between them.

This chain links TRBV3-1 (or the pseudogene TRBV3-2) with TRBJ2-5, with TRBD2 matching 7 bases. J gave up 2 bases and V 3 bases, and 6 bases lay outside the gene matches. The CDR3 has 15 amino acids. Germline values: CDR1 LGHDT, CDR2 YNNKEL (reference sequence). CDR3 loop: CASSQVSGVQETQYF. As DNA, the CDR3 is TGTGCCAGCAGCCAGGTCAGCGGGGTTCAAGAGACCCAGTACTTC.

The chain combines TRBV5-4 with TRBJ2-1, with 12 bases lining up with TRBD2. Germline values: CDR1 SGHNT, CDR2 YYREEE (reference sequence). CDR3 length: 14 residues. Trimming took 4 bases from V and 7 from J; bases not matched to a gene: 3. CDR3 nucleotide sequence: TGTGCCAGCAGCCTAGCGGGGGGGATGAATGAGCAGTTCTTC. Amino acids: CASSLAGGMNEQFF.

CDR3 in DNA: TGTGCCATCAATAATCAACCCATAGCGGGAGGGCGGTATTTT. As protein: CAINNQPIAGGRYF. The chain is built from TRBV10-3 and TRBJ2-3; TRBD2 matches 11 bases. J was trimmed by 14 bases and V by 7 bases; bases with no gene match: 14. CDR1 is ENHRY, CDR2 SYGVKD, per germline. CDR3 length: 14 residues.

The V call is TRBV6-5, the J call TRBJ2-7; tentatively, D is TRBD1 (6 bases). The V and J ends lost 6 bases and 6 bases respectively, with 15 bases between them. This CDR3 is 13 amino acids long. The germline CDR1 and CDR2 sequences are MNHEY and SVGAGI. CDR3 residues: CASRQTGISEQYF. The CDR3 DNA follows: TGTGCCAGCAGACAAACAGGGATCTCCGAGCAGTACTTC.

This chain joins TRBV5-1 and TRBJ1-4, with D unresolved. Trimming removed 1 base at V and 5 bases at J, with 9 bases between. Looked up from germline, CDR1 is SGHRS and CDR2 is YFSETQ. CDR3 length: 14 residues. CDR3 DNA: TGCGCCAGCAGCTTGCTGGGTGACAATGAAAAACTGTTTTTT. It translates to CASSLLGDNEKLFF.

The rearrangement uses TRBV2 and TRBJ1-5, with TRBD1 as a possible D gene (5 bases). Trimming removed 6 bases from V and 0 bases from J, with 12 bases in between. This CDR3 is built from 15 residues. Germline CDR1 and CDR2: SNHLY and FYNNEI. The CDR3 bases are TGTGCCAGCAGCCGGATGGGGGGTAGCAATCAGCCCCAGCATTTT. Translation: CASSRMGGSNQPQHF.

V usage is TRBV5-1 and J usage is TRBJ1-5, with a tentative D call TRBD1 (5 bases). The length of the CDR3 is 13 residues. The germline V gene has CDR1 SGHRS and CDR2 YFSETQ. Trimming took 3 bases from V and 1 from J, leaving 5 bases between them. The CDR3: CASSWDSNQPQHF. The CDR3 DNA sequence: TGCGCCAGCAGCTGGGACAGCAATCAGCCCCAGCATTTT.

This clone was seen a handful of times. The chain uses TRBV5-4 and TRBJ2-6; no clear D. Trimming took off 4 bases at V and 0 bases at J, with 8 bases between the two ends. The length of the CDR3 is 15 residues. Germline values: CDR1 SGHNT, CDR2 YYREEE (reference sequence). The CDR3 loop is CASSPEGSGANVLTF. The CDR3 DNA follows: TGTGCCAGCAGCCCCGAAGGCTCTGGGGCCAACGTCCTGACTTTC. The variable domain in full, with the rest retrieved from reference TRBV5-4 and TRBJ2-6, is ETGVTQSPTHLIKTRGQQVTLRCSSQSGHNTVSWYQQALGQGPQFIFQYYREEENGRGNFPPRFSGLQFPNYSSELNVNALELDDSALYLCASSPEGSGANVLTFGAGSRLTVL.

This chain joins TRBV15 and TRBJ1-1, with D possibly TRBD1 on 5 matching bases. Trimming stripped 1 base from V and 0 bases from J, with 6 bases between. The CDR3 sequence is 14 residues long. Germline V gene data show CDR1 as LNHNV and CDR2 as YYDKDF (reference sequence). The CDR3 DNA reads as TGTGCCACCAGCAGAGGAGGGGTGAACACTGAAGCTTTCTTT. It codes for CATSRGGVNTEAFF.

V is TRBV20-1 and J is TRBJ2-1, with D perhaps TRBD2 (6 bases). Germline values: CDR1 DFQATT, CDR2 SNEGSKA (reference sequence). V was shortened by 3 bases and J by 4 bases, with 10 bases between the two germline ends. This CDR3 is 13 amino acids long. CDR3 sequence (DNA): TGCAGTGCTAGTTCGGGACTTTACAATGAGCAGTTCTTC. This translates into CSASSGLYNEQFF.

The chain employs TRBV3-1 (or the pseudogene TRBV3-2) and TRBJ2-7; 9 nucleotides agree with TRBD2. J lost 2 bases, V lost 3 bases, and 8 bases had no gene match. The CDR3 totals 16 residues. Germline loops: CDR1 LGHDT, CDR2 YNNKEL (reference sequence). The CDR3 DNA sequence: TGTGCCAGCAGCCAGAGGCTAGCGGGGCGGACCTACGAGCAGTACTTC. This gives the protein CASSQRLAGRTYEQYF.

The CDR3 is CASSSGLAGGQILVETQYF. DNA for the CDR3: TGTGCCAGCAGCTCGGGACTAGCGGGAGGGCAAATTCTTGTAGAGACCCAGTACTTC. This chain uses TRBV7-9 with TRBJ2-5; 16 bases are a match to TRBD2. V trimming: 4 bases; J trimming: 4 bases; junction bases outside the gene matches: 12. CDR3 length equals 19 residues. The germline gives CDR1 SEHNR, CDR2 FQNEAQ (reference sequence).

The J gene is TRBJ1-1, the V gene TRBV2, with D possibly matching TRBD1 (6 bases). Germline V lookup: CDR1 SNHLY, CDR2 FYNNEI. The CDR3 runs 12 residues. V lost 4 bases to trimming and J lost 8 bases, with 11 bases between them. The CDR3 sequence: CASSGDTLEAFF. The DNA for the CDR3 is TGTGCCAGCAGTGGGGACACCCTCGAAGCTTTCTTT.

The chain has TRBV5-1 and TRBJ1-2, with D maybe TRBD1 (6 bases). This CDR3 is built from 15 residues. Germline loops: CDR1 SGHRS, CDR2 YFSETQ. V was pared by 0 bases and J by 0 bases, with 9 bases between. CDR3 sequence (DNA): TGCGCCAGCAGCTTGGAGGACAGCTCTAACTATGGCTACACCTTC. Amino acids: CASSLEDSSNYGYTF.

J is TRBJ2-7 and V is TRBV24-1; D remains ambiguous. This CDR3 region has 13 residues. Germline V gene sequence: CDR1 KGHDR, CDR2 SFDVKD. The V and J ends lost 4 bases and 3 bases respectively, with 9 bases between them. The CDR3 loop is CATSDPVRYEQYF. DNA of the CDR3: TGTGCCACCAGTGACCCTGTACGCTACGAGCAGTACTTC.

Here the CDR3 reads CASSLDGAGPQHF. For the CDR3, the DNA is TGCGCCAGCAGTCTGGACGGCGCGGGGCCCCAGCATTTT. The J gene is TRBJ1-5, the V gene TRBV10-2; D remains ambiguous. Between the trimmed V and J ends, which lost 5 bases and 9 bases, there was a span of 14 bases. There are 13 residues in the CDR3. Germline V gene data show CDR1 as WSHSY and CDR2 as SAAADI.

CDR3 in amino acids: CASGYQTGTQETQYF. CDR3 sequence (DNA): TGCGCCAGCGGCTACCAGACAGGAACCCAAGAGACCCAGTACTTC. The rearrangement uses TRBV5-1 and TRBJ2-5; D may be TRBD1 (6 bases). CDR3 length: 15 residues. V was cut by 7 bases and J by 1 base, with 17 bases left in between. CDR1 and CDR2 from the germline V gene are SGHRS and YFSETQ.

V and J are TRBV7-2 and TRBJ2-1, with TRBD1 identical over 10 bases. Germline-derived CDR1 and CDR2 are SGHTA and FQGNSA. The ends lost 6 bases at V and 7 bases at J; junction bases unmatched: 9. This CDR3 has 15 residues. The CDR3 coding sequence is TGTGCCAGCAGGGGACAGGGGTGGACTCAGAATGAGCAGTTCTTC. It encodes CASRGQGWTQNEQFF.

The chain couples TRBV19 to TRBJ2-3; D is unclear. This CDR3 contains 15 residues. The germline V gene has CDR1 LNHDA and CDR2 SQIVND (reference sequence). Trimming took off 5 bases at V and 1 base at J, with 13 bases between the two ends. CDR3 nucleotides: TGTGCCAGTAGTGTCGGACCCACCCGCACAGATACGCAGTATTTT. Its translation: CASSVGPTRTDTQYF.

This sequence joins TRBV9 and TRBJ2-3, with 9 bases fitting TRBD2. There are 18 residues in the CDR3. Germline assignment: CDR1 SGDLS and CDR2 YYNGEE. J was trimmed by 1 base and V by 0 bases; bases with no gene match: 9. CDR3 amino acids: CASSVGGGALRRTDTQYF. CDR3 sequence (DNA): TGTGCCAGCAGCGTAGGCGGGGGGGCTCTGAGACGCACAGATACGCAGTATTTT.

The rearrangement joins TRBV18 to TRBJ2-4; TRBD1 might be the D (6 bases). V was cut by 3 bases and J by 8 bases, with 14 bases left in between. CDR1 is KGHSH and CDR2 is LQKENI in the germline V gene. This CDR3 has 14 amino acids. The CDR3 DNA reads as TGTGCCAGCTCACCGGAACAGGGTCCCTACATTCAGTACTTC. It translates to CASSPEQGPYIQYF.

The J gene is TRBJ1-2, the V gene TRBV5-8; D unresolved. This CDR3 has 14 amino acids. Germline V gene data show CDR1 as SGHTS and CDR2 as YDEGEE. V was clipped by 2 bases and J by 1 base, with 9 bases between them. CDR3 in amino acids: CASSLGQINYGYTF. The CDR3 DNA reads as TGTGCCAGCAGCTTAGGCCAGATTAACTATGGCTACACCTTC.

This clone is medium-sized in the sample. The CDR3 here is CASSVQRGGIDTQYF. In DNA, the CDR3 is TGTGCCAGCAGCGTACAGCGGGGGGGCATCGATACGCAGTATTTT. V is TRBV9 and J is TRBJ2-3; 10 bases line up with TRBD2. Germline V gene lookup returns CDR1 SGDLS and CDR2 YYNGEE. The CDR3 contains 15 residues. V lost 1 base, J lost 6 bases, and 5 bases stayed unmatched.

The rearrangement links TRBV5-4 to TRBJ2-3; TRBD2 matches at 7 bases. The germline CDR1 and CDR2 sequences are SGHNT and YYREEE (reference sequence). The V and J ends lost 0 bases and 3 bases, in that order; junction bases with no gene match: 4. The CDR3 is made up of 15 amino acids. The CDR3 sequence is CASSLELASTDTQYF. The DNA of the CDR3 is TGTGCCAGCAGCTTGGAACTAGCGTCGACAGATACGCAGTATTTT.